This TCR beta chain originates from a study of blood T cells in healthy people across ages. Overall study context: In model experiments, template switching was able to capture about one barcoded beta molecule for every two T cells that were present. Study conclusions and caveats: Age advanced and TCR beta diversity per million T cells fell, roughly linearly. Total diversity from one million sequenced T cells was likely underestimated.

PCR was performed a second time for about 6 to 12 cycles using a sample-barcoded 5' primer and a J-beta primer mix. TCRdb re-called the 5' RACE reads with MiXCR, one entry per CDR3 protein. The sample shows about 1,400,000 distinct CDR3 sequences, roughly 45% of them seen only once. A word on this clonotype: Its antigen remains unidentified.

The donors, healthy Caucasians from Russia, were aged 6 to 90. Source material: blood. This TCR was recovered from a woman under 30 in good health.

CDR3 sequence reads: CASSFPGGSEQYF. The CDR3 DNA reads as TGTGCCAGCAGTTTCCCAGGGGGCAGCGAGCAGTACTTC. The chain has TRBV12-3 or TRBV12-4 and TRBJ2-5, with 8 bases identical to TRBD1. The DNA end is a closer match to TRBJ2-7, so the J assignment may be wrong. The CDR3 has 13 residues.